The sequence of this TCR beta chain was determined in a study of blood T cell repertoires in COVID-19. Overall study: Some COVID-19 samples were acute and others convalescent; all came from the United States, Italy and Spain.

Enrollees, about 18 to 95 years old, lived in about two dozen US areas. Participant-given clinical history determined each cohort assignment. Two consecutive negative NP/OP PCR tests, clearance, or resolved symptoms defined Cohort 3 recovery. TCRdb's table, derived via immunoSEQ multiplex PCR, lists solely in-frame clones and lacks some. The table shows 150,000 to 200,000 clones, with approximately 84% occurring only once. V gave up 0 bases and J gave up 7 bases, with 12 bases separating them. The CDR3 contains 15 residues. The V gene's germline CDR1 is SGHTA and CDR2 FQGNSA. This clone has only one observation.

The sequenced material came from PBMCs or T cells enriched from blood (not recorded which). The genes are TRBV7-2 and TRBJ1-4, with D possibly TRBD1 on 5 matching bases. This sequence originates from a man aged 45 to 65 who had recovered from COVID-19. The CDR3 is CASSLAWGEGEKLFF. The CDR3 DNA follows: TGTGCCAGCAGCTTAGCATGGGGGGAGGGTGAAAAACTGTTTTTT.